This passage covers 23 T cell receptor beta chains from one sample sequenced in a study of identical twins. TCRdb re-called the 5' RACE reads through MiXCR, storing one row per CDR3 protein. The sample lists 1.5 million to 2 million distinct CDR3 sequences, less than 35% occurring once. The sequencing input was cord blood. Source of these receptors: a newborn girl in good health.

The chain joins TRBV27 to TRBJ2-6; the D gene is possibly TRBD1 (5 bases). The CDR3 sequence is 14 residues long. The V and J ends lost 8 bases and 0 bases respectively, with 8 bases between them. Germline values: CDR1 MNHEY, CDR2 SMNVEV (reference sequence). CDR3 amino acids: CASLGHSGANVLTF. The CDR3 DNA reads TGTGCCAGCCTAGGACACTCTGGGGCCAACGTCCTGACTTTC. Variable domain in full (rest from reference TRBV27 and TRBJ2-6): EAQVTQNPRYLITVTGKKLTVTCSQNMNHEYMSWYRQDPGLGLRQIYYSMNVEVTDKGDVPEGYKVSRKEKRNFPLILESPSPNQTSLYFCASLGHSGANVLTFGAGSRLTVL.

The chain has TRBV7-2 and TRBJ2-4; D unclear. The J call may be in error: the DNA end matches TRBJ2-7 better. The germline V gene has CDR1 SGHTA and CDR2 FQGNSA. The CDR3 is 12 amino acids. The CDR3 bases are TGTGCCAGCAGCCAAAGACTGCACGAGCAGTACTTC. It specifies CASSQRLHEQYF.

The chain carries TRBV16 and TRBJ2-1; the D is unclear. V lost 3 bases and J lost 2, with 5 bases in between. Germline-derived CDR1 and CDR2 are KGHSY and FQNENV. CDR3 length equals 13 residues. The CDR3, as DNA: TGTGCCAGCAGCCACACTGCCTACAATGAGCAGTTCTTC. As protein: CASSHTAYNEQFF.

This clonotype was detected many times. This chain uses TRBV10-3 with TRBJ2-5; D is unresolved. The V and J ends lost 3 bases and 1 base respectively, with 3 bases between them. CDR1 is ENHRY, CDR2 SYGVKD, per germline. The CDR3 is made up of 12 amino acids. Written as DNA, the CDR3 is TGTGCCATCAGTGACGGCCAAGAGACCCAGTACTTC. It specifies CAISDGQETQYF.

In this sample, this clonotype turned up a few times. The chain has TRBV24-1 and TRBJ2-1; no clear D. Trimming cost V 1 base and J 0 bases, with 9 bases left between them. CDR3 size: 16 residues. Germline V gives CDR1 KGHDR, CDR2 SFDVKD. CDR3 residues: CATSDLGSASYNEQFF. The CDR3, as DNA: TGTGCCACCAGTGATTTAGGCTCAGCCTCCTACAATGAGCAGTTCTTC.

Concerning this clonotype itself: One end of the junction does not line up with germline, which may come from a read error. This chain uses TRBV13 with TRBJ2-1, with a tentative D call TRBD2 (5 bases). Germline V CDR1 and CDR2: PRHDT, FYEKMQ (reference sequence). CDR3 length: 14 amino acids. Here the CDR3 reads CASILLGLSGEQFF. The CDR3 nucleotides are TGTGCCAGCATCTTATTAGGACTTAGTGGGGAGCAGTTCTTC.

This clonotype has only a few counts. This chain joins TRBV30 and TRBJ1-2; TRBD1 aligns across 8 bases. There are 13 residues in the CDR3. The germline CDR1 and CDR2 sequences are GTSNPN and SVGIG (reference sequence). J lost 7 bases, V lost 0 bases, and 4 bases had no gene match. CDR3 coding DNA: TGTGCCTGGAGTGTCCAGGGGGCTGGTGGCTACACCTTC. Protein product: CAWSVQGAGGYTF.

This clonotype was counted between two and nine times. The genes are TRBV20-1 and TRBJ1-4, with TRBD1 matching 7 bases. The germline CDR1 and CDR2 sequences are DFQATT and SNEGSKA (reference sequence). The V segment lost 6 bases and the J segment 1 base; nucleotides outside the gene matches: 11. The CDR3 covers 16 residues. CDR3 sequence: CSAMGQPRGTNEKLFF. Written as DNA, the CDR3 is TGCAGTGCCATGGGACAGCCTAGGGGAACTAATGAAAAACTGTTTTTT.

The chain links TRBV6-1 to TRBJ2-7; 8 positions agree with TRBD1. V was clipped by 6 bases and J by 3 bases; unmatched bases: 4. Germline V lookup: CDR1 MNHNS, CDR2 SASEGT. The length of the CDR3 is 13 residues. The DNA of the CDR3 is TGTGCCAGCAGAGAAACAGGGGGCTACGAGCAGTACTTC. Translating gives CASRETGGYEQYF.

The chain carries TRBV6-2 or TRBV6-3 and TRBJ2-3, with 11 bases aligning to TRBD2. The CDR3 runs to 16 residues. The V gene's germline CDR1 is MNHEY and CDR2 SVGEGT. J was trimmed by 2 bases and V by 5 bases; bases with no gene match: 6. CDR3 residues: CASSRVAGGITDTQYF. DNA of the CDR3: TGTGCCAGCAGTCGTGTAGCGGGGGGGATCACAGATACGCAGTATTTT.

The CDR3 DNA sequence: TGTGCCACCAGTGATTTGGATCACCCAGGGAGCAGCTACACCTTC. Residues: CATSDLDHPGSSYTF. The gene calls are TRBV24-1 and TRBJ1-2, with D perhaps TRBD1 (5 bases). Per germline, CDR1 KGHDR and CDR2 SFDVKD. This CDR3 region has 15 residues. The V gene lost 0 bases and the J gene lost 9 bases, with 16 bases spanning the gap.

In DNA, the CDR3 is TGCAGTGCAATCGTTCACACTGAAGCTTTCTTT. It yields the protein CSAIVHTEAFF. This rearrangement joins TRBV20-1 to TRBJ1-1; no reliable D call. V shed 6 bases and J shed 3 bases, with 8 bases lying between them. Germline V gene sequence: CDR1 DFQATT, CDR2 SNEGSKA (reference sequence). The CDR3 totals 11 residues.

The CDR3 loop reads CAMRTSGYNEQFF. The CDR3 region has the DNA TGTGCCATGAGGACTAGCGGTTACAATGAGCAGTTCTTC. The chain recombines TRBV3-1 with TRBJ2-1; 10 positions agree with TRBD2. This CDR3 is 13 amino acids long. Germline V gene data show CDR1 as LGHDT and CDR2 as YNNKEL (reference sequence). V was clipped by 10 bases and J by 4 bases; unmatched bases: 4.

This clonotype was seen a handful of times. The chain employs TRBV7-6 and TRBJ2-3; 12 bases align to TRBD2. CDR3 length: 17 residues. The junction had 7 bases not matched to a gene; V was cut back by 0 bases and J by 6 bases. CDR1 is SGHVS, CDR2 FNYEAQ, per germline. The CDR3 sequence: CASSLARLAGVDDTQYF. The CDR3 nucleotides read TGTGCCAGCAGCTTAGCTCGACTAGCGGGGGTTGACGATACGCAGTATTTT. The whole variable domain, filled in from reference TRBV7-6 and TRBJ2-3, reads GAGVSQSPRYKVTKRGQDVALRCDPISGHVSLYWYRQALGQGPEFLTYFNYEAQQDKSGLPNDRFSAERPEGSISTLTIQRTEQRDSAMYRCASSLARLAGVDDTQYFGPGTRLTVL.

V and J are TRBV3-1 and TRBJ1-1, with D possibly TRBD1 on 5 matching bases. Trimming pared 4 bases from V and 4 bases from J, leaving 19 bases between. Germline V gene sequence: CDR1 LGHDT, CDR2 YNNKEL (reference sequence). The CDR3 runs to 16 residues. The CDR3 loop is CASSLRKGNWGTEAFF. DNA for the CDR3: TGTGCCAGCAGCCTAAGAAAGGGGAATTGGGGCACTGAAGCTTTCTTT.

This sequence joins TRBV6-6 and TRBJ1-1, with 9 bases aligning to TRBD1. Trimming cost V 10 bases and J 6 bases; bases outside gene matches: 12. This CDR3 spans 14 amino acids. The germline V gene has CDR1 MNHNY and CDR2 SVGAGI (reference sequence). Here the CDR3 DNA reads TGTGCCACTGTCGGGACAGGGATCTTCGCTGAAGCTTTCTTT. This encodes CATVGTGIFAEAFF.

This clonotype was seen repeatedly, ten times or more. This sequence joins TRBV7-2 and TRBJ2-3, with a weak D call TRBD1 (5 bases). With 5 bases removed from V and 1 base from J, the gap between germline ends came to 19 bases. This CDR3 region has 17 residues. Germline CDR1 reads SGHTA; CDR2 reads FQGNSA. The CDR3 DNA reads as TGTGCCAGCAGCCCACTAAGCCTGACAGTTCGCACAGATACGCAGTATTTT. Its protein is CASSPLSLTVRTDTQYF.

The chain has TRBV2 and TRBJ2-4; the D gene is possibly TRBD2 (5 bases). Trimming shortened V by 3 bases and J by 13 bases, and 22 bases separated the two germline ends. CDR1 is SNHLY and CDR2 is FYNNEI in the germline V gene. This CDR3 is 15 amino acids long. This CDR3 reads CASSERAESYNEQYF. As DNA, the CDR3 is TGTGCCAGCAGTGAGCGGGCCGAATCCTACAATGAGCAGTACTTC.

The chain has TRBV12-3 or TRBV12-4 and TRBJ2-7, with a possible D match to TRBD1 (6 bases). This CDR3 region has 14 residues. Trimming cost V 7 bases and J 3 bases, with 16 bases left between them. CDR3 DNA sequence: TGTGCCAGCACCAATCGGGGCAGGGGCTACGAGCAGTACTTC. Its protein is CASTNRGRGYEQYF.

This clonotype has a count of ten or more. The V call is TRBV27, the J call TRBJ2-7; weak D call: TRBD2 (5 bases). Germline CDR1 reads MNHEY; CDR2 reads SMNVEV (reference sequence). There are 13 residues in the CDR3. V lost 1 base, J lost 4 bases, and 8 bases lay in between. The CDR3 region is CASSLWGAYEQYF. The CDR3 nucleotides are TGTGCCAGCAGTTTATGGGGAGCTTACGAGCAGTACTTC.

This clonotype was counted at least ten times. The J gene is TRBJ2-7, the V gene TRBV20-1, with 7 positions matching TRBD2. With V trimmed by 6 bases and J by 3 bases, 11 bases remained unmatched. Germline lookup yields CDR1 DFQATT and CDR2 SNEGSKA (reference sequence). The CDR3 totals 14 residues. CDR3 protein: CSAPWGGSFYEQYF. CDR3 nucleotide sequence: TGCAGTGCCCCCTGGGGCGGGAGTTTCTACGAGCAGTACTTC.

This clonotype was detected only a few times. The V and J genes are TRBV3-1 and TRBJ2-7; the match to TRBD1 covers 10 bases. There are 15 residues in the CDR3. Germline CDR1 is LGHDT and CDR2 is YNNKEL (reference sequence). V shed 1 base, J shed 6 bases, and the junction held 6 bases outside the gene matches. CDR3 amino acids: CASSQVDRGRSEQYF. The CDR3 DNA is TGTGCCAGCAGCCAAGTTGACAGGGGGCGTAGCGAGCAGTACTTC.

The chain has TRBV5-1 and TRBJ2-4, with 9 bases lining up with TRBD1. Germline CDR1 and CDR2: SGHRS and YFSETQ. The CDR3 length is 14 residues. With 4 bases clipped from V and 5 bases from J, the junction kept 4 bases outside the gene matches. The CDR3 DNA reads TGCGCCAGCAGCCCGGACAGGGGCGAAAACATTCAGTACTTC. Residues: CASSPDRGENIQYF. Variable domain in full (rest from reference TRBV5-1 and TRBJ2-4): KAGVTQTPRYLIKTRGQQVTLSCSPISGHRSVSWYQQTPGQGLQFLFEYFSETQRNKGNFPGRFSGRQFSNSRSEMNVSTLELGDSALYLCASSPDRGENIQYFGAGTRLSVL.